The present T cell receptor beta chain was sequenced within a study of cytomegalovirus exposure and HLA in healthy donors. Study-wide results and limits: A later analysis found common viral pathogens apparently linked to several of the most significant clusters. Prior analysis indicated that the majority of TCR beta V segments exhibited productivity approximately 87% or approximately 30% of the time.

A note on this clone: The antigen is undetermined.

Primers included in the PCR were 60 Vbeta and 13 Jbeta primers. Assay: immunoSEQ multiplex PCR; the TCRdb copy retains only in-frame clones and omits some. The table has approximately 160,000 clones, 77% seen once; the top ten hold 1.4%. This CDR3 has 15 residues. Unmatched junction bases numbered 7, after V lost 0 bases and J lost 5 bases. The V gene's germline CDR1 is LGHNA and CDR2 YSLEER. The sequence came from a woman aged 25 to 39 in good health and CMV-seropositive. Sequences were obtained from PBMCs. The chain recombines TRBV4-3 with TRBJ2-7; 7 bases are a match to TRBD1. The CDR3 DNA reads TGCGCCAGCAGCCAAGAGGTTAGGGGGCACCACGAGCAGTACTTC. This encodes CASSQEVRGHHEQYF.